Listed below are T cell receptor beta chains from one sample, sequenced in a study of CD8+ T cells in alopecia areata. Produced via immunoSEQ multiplex PCR; TCRdb's table is partial and in-frame only. The repertoire includes around 120,000 clones, around 48% of them detected once, and 10% to 13% sits in the top ten. Sequenced: NKG2D-low CD8+ T cells sorted from blood. These receptors all stem from a human donor with alopecia areata. CDR3s include the opening cysteine and the closing phenylalanine or tryptophan. A D gene is named only where the DNA matches it firmly. Size values are once, few and many counts, or a class for expanded clones, and some rows have none.

CDR3: CAAPTVKQYF
DNA: TGTGCCGCGCCAACAGTCAAGCAGTACTTC
D: .
J: TRBJ2-7
size: .
V: TRBV11-2

CDR3: CASRTGYEQYF
DNA: TGTGCCAGCAGGACAGGGTACGAGCAGTACTTC
D: TRBD1
J: TRBJ2-7
size: .
V: TRBV25-1

CDR3: CASSYGTEGEQYF
DNA: TGTGCCAGCAGTTACGGGACAGAGGGCGAGCAGTACTTC
D: TRBD1
J: TRBJ2-7
size: once
V: TRBV6-5

CDR3: CAWSLTAYEQYF
DNA: TGTGCCTGGAGTTTGACGGCCTACGAGCAGTACTTC
D: .
J: TRBJ2-7
size: .
V: TRBV30

CDR3: CASSSRAAGHRNTDTQYF
DNA: TGCGCCAGCAGTTCGAGAGCAGCGGGACACCGAAACACAGATACGCAGTATTTT
D: .
J: TRBJ2-3
size: .
V: TRBV23-1

CDR3: CASSFDPGGPGELFF
DNA: TGTGCCAGCAGTTTTGATCCAGGGGGGCCCGGGGAGCTGTTTTTT
D: .
J: TRBJ2-2
size: many
V: TRBV28

CDR3: CATVGLYNEQFF
DNA: TGTGCCACCGTCGGGCTCTACAATGAGCAGTTCTTC
D: .
J: TRBJ2-1
size: .
V: TRBV2

CDR3: CASSVDETGSGNEQFF
DNA: TGTGCCAGCAGCGTAGACGAGACAGGGTCGGGAAATGAGCAGTTCTTC
D: TRBD1
J: TRBJ2-1
size: few
V: TRBV9

CDR3: CASNGNNEQFF
DNA: TGTGCCAGCAACGGGAACAATGAGCAGTTCTTC
D: .
J: TRBJ2-1
size: .
V: TRBV25-1

CDR3: CASSFQGETQYF
DNA: TGTGCCAGCAGCTTTCAGGGAGAGACCCAGTACTTC
D: .
J: TRBJ2-5
size: .
V: TRBV5-6

CDR3: CSVILTSGRGYEQFF
DNA: TGCAGCGTTATACTTACTAGCGGGAGGGGATATGAGCAGTTCTTC
D: TRBD2
J: TRBJ2-1
size: few
V: TRBV29-1

CDR3: CASTPQGPREQYF
DNA: TGTGCCAGCACCCCCCAGGGACCCCGGGAGCAGTACTTC
D: .
J: TRBJ2-7
size: few
V: TRBV28

CDR3: CSVTGLNTEAFF
DNA: TGCAGCGTTACAGGGTTGAACACTGAAGCTTTCTTT
D: .
J: TRBJ1-1
size: .
V: TRBV29-1

CDR3: CASNQQEGLGDTQYF
DNA: TGTGCCAGCAACCAACAGGAGGGGTTGGGGGATACGCAGTATTTT
D: .
J: TRBJ2-3
size: .
V: TRBV7-9

CDR3: CSVLDRGETQYF
DNA: TGCAGCGTTCTCGACAGGGGAGAGACCCAGTACTTC
D: TRBD1
J: TRBJ2-5
size: .
V: TRBV29-1

CDR3: CASGLSGGPDNEQFF
DNA: TGTGCTAGTGGTTTGTCAGGGGGGCCGGACAATGAGCAGTTCTTC
D: .
J: TRBJ2-1
size: .
V: TRBV12-5

CDR3: CASGGTLGAQYF
DNA: TGTGCCTCCGGGGGGACCCTCGGGGCCCAGTACTTC
D: TRBD2
J: TRBJ2-5
size: .
V: TRBV27

CDR3: CASGVDTQYF
DNA: TGTGCCAGCGGGGTAGATACGCAGTATTTT
D: .
J: TRBJ2-3
size: few
V: TRBV27

CDR3: CSSGTFTDTQYF
DNA: TGCAGCTCCGGGACATTCACAGATACGCAGTATTTT
D: .
J: TRBJ2-3
size: .
V: TRBV29-1

CDR3: CSVEEWWWGSGANVLTF
DNA: TGCAGCGTTGAAGAGTGGTGGTGGGGTTCTGGGGCCAACGTCCTGACTTTC
D: .
J: TRBJ2-6
size: .
V: TRBV29-1

CDR3: CASSLDRALRETQYF
DNA: TGTGCCAGCAGCTTGGACAGGGCGCTACGCGAGACCCAGTACTTC
D: TRBD1
J: TRBJ2-5
size: .
V: TRBV7-9

CDR3: CASSASTVRNEQFF
DNA: TGCGCCAGCAGTGCCTCTACGGTTCGCAATGAGCAGTTCTTC
D: .
J: TRBJ2-1
size: once
V: TRBV23-1

CDR3: CASSGRQSYEQYF
DNA: TGTGCCAGCAGCGGCAGACAGTCCTACGAGCAGTACTTC
D: .
J: TRBJ2-7
size: .
V: TRBV9

CDR3: CASSLSPGGIEQYF
DNA: TGTGCCAGCAGCCTCTCCCCGGGGGGCATCGAGCAGTACTTC
D: .
J: TRBJ2-7
size: .
V: TRBV28

CDR3: CASSRYAVGNEQFF
DNA: TGCGCCAGCAGCCGCTACGCAGTGGGCAATGAGCAGTTCTTC
D: .
J: TRBJ2-1
size: few
V: TRBV4-3

CDR3: CASSLLGTQYF
DNA: TGTGCCAGCAGTTTATTGGGGACCCAGTACTTC
D: .
J: TRBJ2-5
size: few
V: TRBV27

CDR3: CASIGPGLVTDTQYF
DNA: TGTGCCAGCATTGGACCGGGACTAGTCACAGATACGCAGTATTTT
D: TRBD2
J: TRBJ2-3
size: .
V: TRBV2

CDR3: CASSSHGNTEAFF
DNA: TGTGCCAGCAGCTCCCATGGGAACACTGAAGCTTTCTTT
D: .
J: TRBJ1-1
size: .
V: TRBV9

CDR3: CASSVGTVPSGANVLTF
DNA: TGTGCCAGCAGCGTTGGGACGGTACCCTCTGGGGCCAACGTCCTGACTTTC
D: .
J: TRBJ2-6
size: .
V: TRBV27

CDR3: CSVEENTGAISGANVLTF
DNA: TGCAGCGTTGAGGAGAATACAGGCGCAATCTCTGGGGCCAACGTCCTGACTTTC
D: .
J: TRBJ2-6
size: .
V: TRBV29-1

CDR3: CASRRRSTGDGNYGYTF
DNA: TGTGCCAGCAGGAGACGATCCACTGGAGACGGAAACTATGGCTACACCTTC
D: .
J: TRBJ1-2
size: .
V: TRBV5-6

CDR3: CSVDLAGGGSEQFF
DNA: TGCAGCGTTGACCTAGCGGGAGGCGGGTCTGAGCAGTTCTTC
D: TRBD2
J: TRBJ2-1
size: few
V: TRBV29-1

CDR3: CASSPGAQGYTF
DNA: TGTGCCAGCAGCCCGGGAGCCCAAGGCTACACCTTC
D: .
J: TRBJ1-2
size: .
V: TRBV6-5

CDR3: CSVEQGLVYEQYF
DNA: TGCAGCGTAGAACAGGGGTTGGTCTACGAGCAGTACTTC
D: TRBD1
J: TRBJ2-7
size: .
V: TRBV29-1

CDR3: CASSFGQGALGYTF
DNA: TGTGCCAGCAGTTTTGGTCAGGGGGCTCTGGGCTACACCTTC
D: TRBD1
J: TRBJ1-2
size: .
V: TRBV27

CDR3: CASSEGTSDYEQYF
DNA: TGTGCCAGCAGTGAGGGCACTAGCGACTACGAGCAGTACTTC
D: TRBD2
J: TRBJ2-7
size: few
V: TRBV2

CDR3: CASSTTGNEQYF
DNA: TGTGCCAGCAGTACAACAGGGAACGAGCAGTACTTC
D: .
J: TRBJ2-7
size: few
V: TRBV28

CDR3: CASSPTPGTGETQYF
DNA: TGTGCCAGCTCCCCCACCCCCGGGACGGGAGAGACCCAGTACTTC
D: .
J: TRBJ2-5
size: .
V: TRBV19

CDR3: CASSLAAAGLSGEQFF
DNA: TGCGCCAGCAGCTTGGCGGCGGCAGGATTAAGCGGTGAGCAGTTCTTC
D: .
J: TRBJ2-1
size: .
V: TRBV5-1

CDR3: CSVTGGGNYGYTF
DNA: TGCAGCGTTACCGGAGGTGGAAACTATGGCTACACCTTC
D: .
J: TRBJ1-2
size: .
V: TRBV29-1

CDR3: CASRNVGSSYNEQFF
DNA: TGTGCCAGCAGAAATGTGGGGAGCTCCTACAATGAGCAGTTCTTC
D: .
J: TRBJ2-1
size: .
V: TRBV27

CDR3: CSAPDVLETQYF
DNA: TGCAGCGCCCCTGACGTACTAGAGACCCAGTACTTC
D: .
J: TRBJ2-5
size: few
V: TRBV29-1

CDR3: CASSALEGGELFF
DNA: TGTGCCAGCAGCGCCCTAGAAGGCGGGGAGCTGTTTTTT
D: .
J: TRBJ2-2
size: few
V: TRBV9

CDR3: CASSFGGRDAEAFF
DNA: TGTGCCAGCAGCTTCGGTGGGCGAGACGCTGAAGCTTTCTTT
D: .
J: TRBJ1-1
size: .
V: TRBV5-6

CDR3: CASSFAGGSYEQYF
DNA: TGTGCCAGCAGTTTTGCGGGAGGAAGCTACGAGCAGTACTTC
D: TRBD2
J: TRBJ2-7
size: .
V: TRBV27

CDR3: CSVQGSSSGANVLTF
DNA: TGCAGCGTTCAGGGGTCCTCCTCGGGGGCCAACGTCCTGACTTTC
D: .
J: TRBJ2-6
size: .
V: TRBV29-1

CDR3: CAWSVLDPNEQFF
DNA: TGTGCCTGGAGTGTTCTGGACCCCAATGAGCAGTTCTTC
D: .
J: TRBJ2-1
size: .
V: TRBV30

CDR3: CASRQTSSSYEQYF
DNA: TGTGCCAGCAGGCAAACTAGTAGCTCCTACGAGCAGTACTTC
D: .
J: TRBJ2-7
size: few
V: TRBV7-9

CDR3: CAWSIGTGELFF
DNA: TGTGCCTGGAGTATCGGAACCGGGGAGCTGTTTTTT
D: .
J: TRBJ2-2
size: few
V: TRBV30

CDR3: CSVVIPDTLNTGELFF
DNA: TGCAGCGTTGTAATCCCGGACACCCTTAACACCGGGGAGCTGTTTTTT
D: .
J: TRBJ2-2
size: .
V: TRBV29-1

CDR3: CASRDRGYNEQFF
DNA: TGTGCCAGCCGGGACAGGGGGTACAATGAGCAGTTCTTC
D: TRBD1
J: TRBJ2-1
size: .
V: TRBV2

CDR3: CASSRRQGQFF
DNA: TGTGCCAGCAGCCGTAGACAGGGCCAGTTCTTC
D: TRBD1
J: TRBJ2-1
size: few
V: TRBV28

CDR3: CASSQGLGTEAFF
DNA: TGTGCCAGCAGCCAGGGGTTGGGCACTGAAGCTTTCTTT
D: .
J: TRBJ1-1
size: few
V: TRBV14

CDR3: CASSVAGLAPHNEQFF
DNA: TGTGCCAGCAGCGTCGCGGGACTAGCGCCCCACAATGAGCAGTTCTTC
D: TRBD2
J: TRBJ2-1
size: .
V: TRBV9

CDR3: CSVELAPYEQYF
DNA: TGCAGCGTTGAATTAGCCCCCTACGAGCAGTACTTC
D: .
J: TRBJ2-7
size: few
V: TRBV29-1

CDR3: CSVSGTVAGQGEQFF
DNA: TGCAGCGTCTCCGGAACGGTTGCGGGGCAGGGTGAGCAGTTCTTC
D: .
J: TRBJ2-1
size: few
V: TRBV29-1

CDR3: CASSLAKGLAGAEQYF
DNA: TGTGCCAGCAGCTTGGCCAAGGGACTAGCGGGAGCCGAGCAGTACTTC
D: TRBD2
J: TRBJ2-7
size: .
V: TRBV5-6

CDR3: CSVGGELRGQYF
DNA: TGCAGCGTTGGAGGAGAATTACGAGGGCAGTACTTC
D: .
J: TRBJ2-7
size: once
V: TRBV29-1